This T cell receptor beta chain originates from a study of CD8 T cells in Susac syndrome. It was with random hexamers that about 0.45 to 1 ug RNA was reverse transcribed. TCRdb ran MiXCR on the immunoSEQ multiplex PCR reads and lists one entry per CDR3 protein. Here the sample spans 160,000 or so distinct CDR3 sequences, 93% being singletons. Blood CD8+ and CD4+ T cells underwent high-throughput TCR beta sequencing. This CDR3 spans 14 amino acids. The V gene's germline CDR1 is SGHRS and CDR2 YFSETQ. Trimming stripped 0 bases from V and 6 bases from J, with 12 bases between. The specimen sequenced was CD4+ T cells from PBMCs. The TCR was taken from a human donor in good health. The chain is built from TRBV5-1 and TRBJ1-2; D unclear. This CDR3 reads CASSLATGSNGYTF. DNA for the CDR3: TGCGCCAGCAGCTTGGCCACGGGTTCGAATGGCTACACCTTC.